This is a list of T cell receptor beta chains from one sample in a study of cytomegalovirus exposure and HLA in healthy donors. The table came from immunoSEQ multiplex PCR; TCRdb's copy has only in-frame clones and leaves some out. The sample lists about 160,000 clones, around 82% occurring once. The sample consisted of PBMCs. These receptors all stem from a man aged 50-60 years in good health and CMV-seropositive. The CDR3 runs from the conserved cysteine through the conserved F or W. A D gene is named only where the DNA matches it firmly. Only some rows state a clone size, as once, few, many or a class for expanded clones.

>-|TRBJ2-1|-|TRBV28
CASSSSGHNYNEQFF
TGTGCCAGCAGTTCCTCGGGACATAACTACAATGAGCAGTTCTTC
>-|TRBJ2-7|-|TRBV2
CASTGWSYEQYF
TGTGCCAGCACCGGGTGGTCCTACGAGCAGTACTTC
>-|TRBJ1-3|-|TRBV30
CAWRETGSSGNTIYF
TGTGCCTGGAGAGAAACAGGGAGCTCTGGAAACACCATATATTTT
>-|TRBJ1-1|-|TRBV7-6
CASSPSIARLTTEAFF
TGTGCCAGCAGTCCAAGCATCGCCAGGTTAACCACTGAAGCTTTCTTT
>-|TRBJ2-7|-|TRBV10-3
CAISESGEAYEQYF
TGTGCCATCAGTGAGTCGGGGGAGGCCTACGAGCAGTACTTC
>-|TRBJ2-1|-|TRBV2
CASSGSGSYNEQFF
TGTGCCAGCAGTGGGTCGGGCTCCTACAATGAGCAGTTCTTC
>-|TRBJ1-6|-|TRBV7-4
CASSLDGYNSPLHF
TGTGCCAGCAGCTTAGACGGCTATAATTCACCCCTCCACTTT
>-|TRBJ1-3|TRBD1|TRBV2
CASRSGGWSGNTIYF
TGTGCCAGCAGGTCAGGGGGCTGGTCTGGAAACACCATATATTTT
>-|TRBJ1-2|-|TRBV6-5
CASSSQILNYGYTF
TGTGCCAGCAGTTCCCAGATCCTTAACTATGGCTACACCTTC
>-|TRBJ1-5|-|TRBV6-5
CASSRGTNQPQHF
TGTGCCAGCAGTAGGGGGACCAATCAGCCCCAGCATTTT
>-|TRBJ2-3|TRBD2|TRBV27
CAIRSGTSGDTQYF
TGTGCCATCAGATCTGGGACTAGCGGAGATACGCAGTATTTT
>-|TRBJ1-1|TRBD1|TRBV10-3
CAISAGTGDRNTEAFF
TGTGCCATCAGTGCCGGGACAGGGGATAGGAACACTGAAGCTTTCTTT
>few|TRBJ2-7|-|TRBV29-1
CSVLKGFASYEQYF
TGCAGCGTCCTTAAGGGGTTTGCGTCCTACGAGCAGTACTTC
>-|TRBJ2-5|-|TRBV9
CASSVTGGGPETQYF
TGTGCCAGCAGCGTAACAGGAGGGGGCCCAGAGACCCAGTACTTC
>-|TRBJ2-1|-|TRBV5-1
CASSPFRGGRSYNEQFF
TGCGCCAGCAGCCCATTTCGCGGGGGCCGCTCCTACAATGAGCAGTTCTTC
>-|TRBJ2-7|TRBD1|TRBV5-6
CASSLLRGHEQYF
TGTGCCAGCAGCTTGCTCAGGGGGCACGAGCAGTACTTC
>-|TRBJ2-7|-|TRBV6-1
CASKGPSYEQYF
TGTGCCAGCAAGGGGCCTTCCTACGAGCAGTACTTC
>-|TRBJ1-6|TRBD1|TRBV7-8
CASSYTYRGHSPLHF
TGTGCCAGCAGCTACACGTACAGGGGTCATTCACCCCTCCACTTT